Sequencing of this TCR beta chain was carried out in a study of spatial heterogeneity in lung cancer. In the study overall: Among detected sequences, beta-chain ones consistently exceeded alpha-chain ones in number. There were, on average, more than ten raw-read appearances for each unique TCR and UMI combination. General study points: Blood contained ubiquitous expanded tumor TCRs more at resection than at follow-up.

The presence of a unique molecular identifier marked each TCR cDNA molecule. TCRdb fed the 5' RACE reads into MiXCR, producing one record per CDR3 protein. The repertoire consists of a few thousand distinct CDR3 sequences, with approximately 8.9% occurring once and the leading ten covering approximately 59%. This clonotype was detected ten times or more. Antigen specificity is unknown. The germline V gene encodes CDR1 LNHDA and CDR2 SQIVND (reference sequence). Trimming took 6 bases from V and 6 from J; bases not matched to a gene: 14. This CDR3 has 16 residues. As to time point: sample taken at primary tumor resection. Whole RNA came from tumor, nontumor lung or frozen PBMC and was sequenced without being sorted.

This TCR was sampled from a female donor with early-stage non-small cell lung cancer. The rearrangement joins TRBV19 to TRBJ1-5, with TRBD1 matching 7 bases. The source was PBMCs, collected at surgery. This CDR3 is CASRDPSGGERQPQHF. DNA of the CDR3: TGTGCCAGTAGAGACCCCTCAGGGGGAGAACGTCAGCCCCAGCATTTT.